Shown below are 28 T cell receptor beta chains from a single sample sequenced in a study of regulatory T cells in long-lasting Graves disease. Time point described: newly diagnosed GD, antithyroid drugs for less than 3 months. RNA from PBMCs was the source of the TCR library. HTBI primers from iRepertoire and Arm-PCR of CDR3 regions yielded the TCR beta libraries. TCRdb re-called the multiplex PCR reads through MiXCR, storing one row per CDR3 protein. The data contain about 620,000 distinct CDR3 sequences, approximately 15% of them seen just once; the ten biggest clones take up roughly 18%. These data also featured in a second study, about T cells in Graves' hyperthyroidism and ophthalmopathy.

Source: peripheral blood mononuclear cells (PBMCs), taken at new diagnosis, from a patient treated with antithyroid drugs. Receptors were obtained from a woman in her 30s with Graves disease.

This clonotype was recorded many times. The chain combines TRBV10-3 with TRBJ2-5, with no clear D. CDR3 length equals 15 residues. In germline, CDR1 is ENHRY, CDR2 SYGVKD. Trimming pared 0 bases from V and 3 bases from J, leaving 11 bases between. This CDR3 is CAISESKRGEETQYF. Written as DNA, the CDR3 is TGTGCCATCAGTGAGTCGAAGCGTGGGGAAGAGACCCAGTACTTC.

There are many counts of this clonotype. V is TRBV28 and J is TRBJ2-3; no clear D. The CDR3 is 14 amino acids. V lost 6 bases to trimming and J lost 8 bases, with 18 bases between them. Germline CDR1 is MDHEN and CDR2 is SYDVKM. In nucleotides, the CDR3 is TGTGCCAGCAGCGGACCGCTCTCGCCTAGTACGCAGTATTTT. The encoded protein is CASSGPLSPSTQYF.

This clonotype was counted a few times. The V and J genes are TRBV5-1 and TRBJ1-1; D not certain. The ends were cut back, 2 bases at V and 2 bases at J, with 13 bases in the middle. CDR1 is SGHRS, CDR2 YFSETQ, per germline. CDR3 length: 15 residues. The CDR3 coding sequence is TGCGCCAGCAGCTTTGGGGATGCTAAAAACACTGAAGCTTTCTTT. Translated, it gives CASSFGDAKNTEAFF.

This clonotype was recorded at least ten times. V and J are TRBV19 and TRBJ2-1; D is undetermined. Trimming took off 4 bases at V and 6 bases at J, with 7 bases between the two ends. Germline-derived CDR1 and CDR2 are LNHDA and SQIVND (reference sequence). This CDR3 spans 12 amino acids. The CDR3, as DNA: TGTGCCAGTAGTAACCAAGGCAATGAGCAGTTCTTC. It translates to CASSNQGNEQFF.

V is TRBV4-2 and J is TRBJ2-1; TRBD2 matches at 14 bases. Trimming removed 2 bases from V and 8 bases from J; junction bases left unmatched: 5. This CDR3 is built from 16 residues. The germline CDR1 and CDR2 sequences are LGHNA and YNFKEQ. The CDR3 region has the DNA TGTGCCAGCAGCCAACAATCGGGACTAGCGGGAGATGAGCAGTTCTTC. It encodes CASSQQSGLAGDEQFF.

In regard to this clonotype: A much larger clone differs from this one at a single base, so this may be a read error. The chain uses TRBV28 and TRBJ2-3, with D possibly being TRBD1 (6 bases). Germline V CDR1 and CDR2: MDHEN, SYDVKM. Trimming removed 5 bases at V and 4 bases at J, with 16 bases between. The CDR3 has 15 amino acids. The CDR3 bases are TGTGCCAGCAGTCTCAAAACAGGGTACGCAGATACGCAGTATTTT. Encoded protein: CASSLKTGYADTQYF.

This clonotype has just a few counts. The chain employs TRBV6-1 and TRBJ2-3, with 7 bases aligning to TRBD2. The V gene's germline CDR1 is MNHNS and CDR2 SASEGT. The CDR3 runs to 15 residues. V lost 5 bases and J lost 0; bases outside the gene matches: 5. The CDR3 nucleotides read TGTGCCAGCAGTCCTGGACTAGATAGCACAGATACGCAGTATTTT. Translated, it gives CASSPGLDSTDTQYF.

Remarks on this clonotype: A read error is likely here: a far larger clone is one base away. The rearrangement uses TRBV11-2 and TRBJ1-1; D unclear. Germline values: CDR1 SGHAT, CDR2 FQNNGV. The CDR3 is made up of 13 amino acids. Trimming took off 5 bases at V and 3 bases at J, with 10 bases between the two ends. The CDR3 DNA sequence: TGTGCCAGCAGCCCCCGATACGACACTGAAGCTTTCTTT. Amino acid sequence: CASSPRYDTEAFF. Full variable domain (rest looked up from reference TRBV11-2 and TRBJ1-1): EAGVAQSPRYKIIEKRQSVAFWCNPISGHATLYWYQQILGQGPKLLIQFQNNGVVDDSQLPKDRFSAERLKGVDSTLKIQPAKLEDSAVYLCASSPRYDTEAFFGQGTRLTVV.

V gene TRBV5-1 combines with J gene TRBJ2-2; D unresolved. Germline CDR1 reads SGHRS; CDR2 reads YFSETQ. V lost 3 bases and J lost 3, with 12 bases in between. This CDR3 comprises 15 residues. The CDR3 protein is CASSSTTQDTGELFF. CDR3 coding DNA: TGCGCCAGCAGCTCTACGACCCAGGACACCGGGGAGCTGTTTTTT.

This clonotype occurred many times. The CDR3 coding sequence is TGTGCCTGGAGTATTACGGGGGGTGGAAATCAGCCCCAGCATTTT. Residues: CAWSITGGGNQPQHF. This chain joins TRBV30 and TRBJ1-5, with D perhaps matching TRBD1 (5 bases). This CDR3 comprises 15 residues. V was cut by 2 bases and J by 4 bases, with 15 bases left in between. Germline V gives CDR1 GTSNPN, CDR2 SVGIG (reference sequence).

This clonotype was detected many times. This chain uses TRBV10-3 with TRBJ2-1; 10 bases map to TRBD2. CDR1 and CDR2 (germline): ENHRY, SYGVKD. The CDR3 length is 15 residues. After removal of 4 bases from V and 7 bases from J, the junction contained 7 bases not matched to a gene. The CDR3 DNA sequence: TGTGCCATCAGTGGAAGCGGGAGGGCCGCAAATGAGCAGTTCTTC. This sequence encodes CAISGSGRAANEQFF.

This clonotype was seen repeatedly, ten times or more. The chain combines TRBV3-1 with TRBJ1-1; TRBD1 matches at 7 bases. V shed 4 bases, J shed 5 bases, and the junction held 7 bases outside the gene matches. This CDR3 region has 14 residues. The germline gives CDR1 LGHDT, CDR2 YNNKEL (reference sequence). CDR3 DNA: TGTGCCAGCAGCCTTAACAGGGGAGGAACTGAAGCTTTCTTT. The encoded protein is CASSLNRGGTEAFF. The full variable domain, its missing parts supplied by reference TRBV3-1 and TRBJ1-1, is DTAVSQTPKYLVTQMGNDKSIKCEQNLGHDTMYWYKQDSKKFLKIMFSYNNKELIINETVPNRFSPKSPDKAHLNLHINSLELGDSAVYFCASSLNRGGTEAFFGQGTRLTVV.

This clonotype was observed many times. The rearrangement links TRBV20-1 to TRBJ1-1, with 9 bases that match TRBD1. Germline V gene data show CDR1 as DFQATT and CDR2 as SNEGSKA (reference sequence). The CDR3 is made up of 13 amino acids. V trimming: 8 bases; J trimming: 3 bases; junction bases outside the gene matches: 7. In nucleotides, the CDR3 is TGCAGTCCCCCCCGGACAGGGGACACTGAAGCTTTCTTT. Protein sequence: CSPPRTGDTEAFF.

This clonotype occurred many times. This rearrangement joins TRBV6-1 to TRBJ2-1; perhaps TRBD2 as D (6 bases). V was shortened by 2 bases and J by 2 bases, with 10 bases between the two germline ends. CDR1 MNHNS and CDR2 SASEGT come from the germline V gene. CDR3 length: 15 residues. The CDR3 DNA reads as TGTGCCAGCAGTGAAATCTTAGCGGCCTACAATGAGCAGTTCTTC. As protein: CASSEILAAYNEQFF.

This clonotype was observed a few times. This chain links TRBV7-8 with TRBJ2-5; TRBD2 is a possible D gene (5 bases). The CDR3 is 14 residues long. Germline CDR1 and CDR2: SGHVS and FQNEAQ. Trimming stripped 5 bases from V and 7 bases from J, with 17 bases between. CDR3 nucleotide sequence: TGTGCCAGCAGCCCTGACTCGGTCGGAGGGACCCAGTACTTC. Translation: CASSPDSVGGTQYF.

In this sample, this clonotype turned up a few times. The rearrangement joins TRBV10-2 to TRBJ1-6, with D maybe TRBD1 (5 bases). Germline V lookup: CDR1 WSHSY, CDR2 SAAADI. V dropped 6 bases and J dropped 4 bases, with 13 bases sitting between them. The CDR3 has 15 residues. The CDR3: CASREQASYNSPLHF. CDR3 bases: TGCGCCAGCAGGGAACAGGCGTCTTATAATTCACCCCTCCACTTT.

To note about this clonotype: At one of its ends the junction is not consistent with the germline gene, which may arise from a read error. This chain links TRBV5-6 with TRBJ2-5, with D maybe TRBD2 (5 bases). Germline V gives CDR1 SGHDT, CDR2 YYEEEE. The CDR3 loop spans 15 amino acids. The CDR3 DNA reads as TGTGCCGGCAGCTTAGCAGTCGCACGGGGAGAGACCCAGTACTTC. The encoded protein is CAGSLAVARGETQYF.

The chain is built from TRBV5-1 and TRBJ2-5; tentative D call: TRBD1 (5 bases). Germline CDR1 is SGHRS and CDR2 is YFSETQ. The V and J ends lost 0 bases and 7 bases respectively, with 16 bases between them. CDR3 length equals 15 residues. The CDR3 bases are TGCGCCAGCAGCTTGGGAAGGGGTGTCGCAAGGACCCAGTACTTC. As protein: CASSLGRGVARTQYF.

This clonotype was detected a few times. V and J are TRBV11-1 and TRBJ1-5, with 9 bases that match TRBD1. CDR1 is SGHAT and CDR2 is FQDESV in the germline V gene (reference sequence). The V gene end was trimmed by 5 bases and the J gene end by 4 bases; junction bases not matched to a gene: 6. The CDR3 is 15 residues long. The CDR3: CASSQGTGRNQPQHF. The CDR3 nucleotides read TGTGCCAGCAGCCAAGGGACAGGGCGAAATCAGCCCCAGCATTTT.

This CDR3 is CASSFTGGNSNQPQHF. CDR3 in DNA: TGTGCCAGCAGTTTCACTGGAGGAAATAGCAATCAGCCCCAGCATTTT. The gene calls are TRBV28 and TRBJ1-5, with D unclear. CDR3 length: 16 residues. V shed 3 bases and J shed 0 bases, with 12 bases lying between them. Looked up from germline, CDR1 is MDHEN and CDR2 is SYDVKM.

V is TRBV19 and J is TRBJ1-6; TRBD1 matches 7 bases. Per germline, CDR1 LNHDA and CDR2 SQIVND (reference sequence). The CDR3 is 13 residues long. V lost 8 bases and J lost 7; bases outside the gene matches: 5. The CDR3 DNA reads TGTGCCAGTTGGGACAGAACAAATTCACCCCTCCACTTT. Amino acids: CASWDRTNSPLHF.

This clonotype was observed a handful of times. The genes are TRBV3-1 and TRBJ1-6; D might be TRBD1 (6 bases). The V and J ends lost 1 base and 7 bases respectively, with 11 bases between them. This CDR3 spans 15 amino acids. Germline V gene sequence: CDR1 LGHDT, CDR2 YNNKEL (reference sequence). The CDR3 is CASSQGGQTNSPLHF. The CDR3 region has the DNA TGTGCCAGCAGCCAAGGTGGACAGACAAATTCACCCCTCCACTTT.

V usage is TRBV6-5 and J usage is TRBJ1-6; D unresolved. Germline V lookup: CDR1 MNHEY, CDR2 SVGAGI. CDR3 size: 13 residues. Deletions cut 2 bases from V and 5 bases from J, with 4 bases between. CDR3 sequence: CASSYDHNSPLHF. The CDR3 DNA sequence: TGTGCCAGCAGTTACGACCATAATTCACCCCTCCACTTT.

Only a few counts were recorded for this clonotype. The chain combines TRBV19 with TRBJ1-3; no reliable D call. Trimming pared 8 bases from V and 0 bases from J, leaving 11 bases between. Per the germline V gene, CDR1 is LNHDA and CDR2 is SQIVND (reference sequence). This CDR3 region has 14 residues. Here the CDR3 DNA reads TGTGCCAGTGCGGACGGGAGCTCTGGAAACACCATATATTTT. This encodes CASADGSSGNTIYF.

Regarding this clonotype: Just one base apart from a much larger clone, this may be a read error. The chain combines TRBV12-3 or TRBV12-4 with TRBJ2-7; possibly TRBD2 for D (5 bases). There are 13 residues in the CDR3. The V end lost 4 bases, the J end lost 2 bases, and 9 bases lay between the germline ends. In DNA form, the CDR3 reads TGTGCCAGCAGTTCCGGGGAGACCTACGAGCAGTACTTC. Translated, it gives CASSSGETYEQYF.

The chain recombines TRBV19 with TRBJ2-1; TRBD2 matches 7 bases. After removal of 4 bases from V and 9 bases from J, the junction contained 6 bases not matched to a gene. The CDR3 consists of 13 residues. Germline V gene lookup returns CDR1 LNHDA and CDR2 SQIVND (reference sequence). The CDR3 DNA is TGTGCCAGTAGTACCCGGACTAGTTTTGAGCAGTTCTTC. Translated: CASSTRTSFEQFF. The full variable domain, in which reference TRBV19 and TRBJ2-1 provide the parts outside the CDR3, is DGGITQSPKYLFRKEGQNVTLSCEQNLNHDAMYWYRQDPGQGLRLIYYSQIVNDFQKGDIAEGYSVSREKKESFPLTVTSAQKNPTAFYLCASSTRTSFEQFFGPGTRLTVL.

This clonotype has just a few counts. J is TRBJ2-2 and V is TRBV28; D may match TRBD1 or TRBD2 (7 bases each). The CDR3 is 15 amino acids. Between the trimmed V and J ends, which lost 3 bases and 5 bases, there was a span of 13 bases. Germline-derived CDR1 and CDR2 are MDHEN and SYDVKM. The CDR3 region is CASSFSGGGTGELFF. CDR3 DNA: TGTGCCAGCAGTTTCTCAGGGGGAGGGACCGGGGAGCTGTTTTTT.

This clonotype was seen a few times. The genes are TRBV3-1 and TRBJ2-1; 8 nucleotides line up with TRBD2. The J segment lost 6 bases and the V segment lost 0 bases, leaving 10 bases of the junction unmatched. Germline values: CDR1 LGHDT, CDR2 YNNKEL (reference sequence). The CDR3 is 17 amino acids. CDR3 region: CASSQDLAGGLGNEQFF. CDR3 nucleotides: TGTGCCAGCAGCCAAGATTTGGCGGGAGGTCTCGGCAATGAGCAGTTCTTC.